Sequencing of this T cell receptor beta chain was carried out in a study of beta chain features in type 1 diabetes. General study results and limits: In every one of the four CD4+ subsets, TCRB CDR3s were moderately but significantly shorter in Type 1 diabetes patients.

Expressed TCRB transcripts were sequenced because the isolated RNA had all been reverse transcribed beforehand. Repertoires were generated with immunoSEQ multiplex PCR, while TCRdb's copy carries only in-frame clones and drops some. The sample carries roughly 340,000 clones, roughly 14% recorded once. Turning to this clone: Its specificity is unknown.

J gave up 4 bases and V 5 bases, and 13 bases lay outside the gene matches. In germline, CDR1 is KGHSH, CDR2 LQKENI. This CDR3 comprises 17 residues. The sequenced sample was naive CD4+ T cells from blood. This sequence originates from a young woman with type 1 diabetes. V usage is TRBV18 and J usage is TRBJ2-3, with 9 bases that match TRBD1. The CDR3 loop is CASSFPGQGVSADTQYF. The CDR3 nucleotides read TGTGCCAGCTCATTCCCGGGACAGGGTGTCTCGGCAGATACGCAGTATTTT.